The T cell receptor (beta chain) under discussion was sequenced for a study of technical replicates of blood from a few donors. The CDR3 extends over 17 amino acids. V shed 1 base and J 1 base; nucleotides not matched to a gene: 4. Germline CDR1 is MGHRA and CDR2 is YSYEKL. Method: immunoSEQ multiplex PCR; TCRdb's copy keeps in-frame clones and lacks some. Of more than 80,000 clones listed, approximately 96% are singletons. The V gene is TRBV4-1, the J gene TRBJ1-4; TRBD1 aligns across 9 bases. The specimen sequenced was T cells isolated from PBMCs. This clonotype was obtained from a human donor in good health. The CDR3 DNA reads as TGCGCCAGCAGCCAAGCGGGACAGGGCGGAACTAATGAAAAACTGTTTTTT. Translated: CASSQAGQGGTNEKLFF.